Each of the 29 T cell receptor beta chains below was sequenced from the same sample in a study of post-analysis software for immune sequencing data. Researchers reported that TCR beta cDNA libraries carried unique molecular identifiers. TCRdb re-derived calls from the PCR reads in MiXCR, one entry per CDR3 protein. The sample carries about 820,000 distinct CDR3 sequences, approximately 53% recorded once. Study outcomes and limitations: Four or five TRBV segments occurring more often in patients than controls included TRBV5-6, TRBV5-1 and TRBV20-1.

For these TCRs, the target antigens are not known. Sequenced material: blood. Receptors were obtained from a girl aged 5 to 17 with multiple sclerosis.

The chain combines TRBV5-6 with TRBJ2-7; 7 positions match TRBD1. Per the germline V gene, CDR1 is SGHDT and CDR2 is YYEEEE. The V gene end was trimmed by 6 bases and the J gene end by 4 bases; junction bases not matched to a gene: 10. The CDR3 extends over 14 amino acids. The chain's CDR3 is CASNAPGTDYEQYF. Written as DNA, the CDR3 is TGTGCCAGCAACGCCCCCGGGACAGATTACGAGCAGTACTTC.

V and J are TRBV7-3 and TRBJ2-4, with 10 bases aligning to TRBD1. The length of the CDR3 is 13 residues. The J segment lost 8 bases and the V segment lost 5 bases, leaving 3 bases of the junction unmatched. CDR1 is SGHTA and CDR2 is FQGTGA in the germline V gene. The DNA of the CDR3 is TGTGCCAGCAGCGAGGGACAGGGGTACATTCAGTACTTC. Protein: CASSEGQGYIQYF. The full variable domain, with the rest looked up from reference TRBV7-3 and TRBJ2-4, is GAGVSQTPSNKVTEKGKYVELRCDPISGHTALYWYRQSLGQGPEFLIYFQGTGAADDSGLPNDRFFAVRPEGSVSTLKIQRTERGDSAVYLCASSEGQGYIQYFGAGTRLSVL.

The chain recombines TRBV29-1 with TRBJ2-1; D gene uncertain. Germline CDR1 is SQVTM and CDR2 is ANQGSEA. There are 19 residues in the CDR3. The V and J ends lost 4 bases and 0 bases respectively, with 25 bases between them. The CDR3: CSVGPFLVRQHSSYNEQFF. CDR3 DNA: TGCAGCGTTGGCCCCTTTTTAGTCAGACAACACAGCTCCTACAATGAGCAGTTCTTC.

The chain couples TRBV6-1 to TRBJ2-5; D possibly corresponds to TRBD2 (6 bases). The CDR3 loop spans 14 amino acids. Deletions cut 6 bases from V and 6 bases from J, with 17 bases between. Germline CDR1 is MNHNS and CDR2 is SASEGT. As DNA, the CDR3 is TGTGCCAGCAGGGACGCGGGGATGAGAAAGACCCAGTACTTC. Its protein is CASRDAGMRKTQYF.

This clonotype was seen only a few times. The chain combines TRBV20-1 with TRBJ2-6; D is unresolved. Germline loops: CDR1 DFQATT, CDR2 SNEGSKA (reference sequence). The V end lost 3 bases, the J end lost 4 bases, and 25 bases lay between the germline ends. CDR3 length equals 19 residues. CDR3: CSARETLGGKIDGANVLTF. CDR3 bases: TGCAGTGCTAGGGAGACTCTCGGCGGTAAAATAGACGGGGCCAACGTCCTGACTTTC.

This clonotype occurred a few times. This rearrangement joins TRBV20-1 to TRBJ2-3; TRBD2 matches 8 bases. From germline, CDR1 is DFQATT and CDR2 SNEGSKA (reference sequence). The CDR3 length is 17 residues. The J segment lost 4 bases and the V segment lost 6 bases, leaving 18 bases of the junction unmatched. The CDR3: CSAPGRGTFPSADTQYF. CDR3 bases: TGCAGTGCCCCCGGGAGGGGGACTTTCCCCTCCGCAGATACGCAGTATTTT.

The chain combines TRBV6-1 with TRBJ1-2; perhaps TRBD1 as D (5 bases). CDR3 size: 12 residues. Trimming removed 8 bases from V and 5 bases from J, with 12 bases in between. CDR1 is MNHNS and CDR2 is SASEGT in the germline V gene. In nucleotides, the CDR3 is TGTGCCAGCGCGGGACCCGCGTATGGCTACACCTTC. Amino acids: CASAGPAYGYTF.

This clonotype was observed once. V gene TRBV12-3 or TRBV12-4 combines with J gene TRBJ2-5, with TRBD1 matching 9 bases. The V and J ends lost 3 bases and 3 bases, in that order; junction bases with no gene match: 11. The CDR3 is 17 amino acids. The CDR3 DNA follows: TGTGCCAGCAGTTTGGGGGGGACAGGGTTAAGGAAAGAGACCCAGTACTTC. Amino acid sequence: CASSLGGTGLRKETQYF.

This clonotype was seen a few times. At one boundary the junction diverges from the germline segment, which might be a read error. The chain couples TRBV29-1 to TRBJ2-1; the D gene could be TRBD1 or TRBD2 (5 bases each). Germline V gene lookup returns CDR1 SQVTM and CDR2 ANQGSEA. This CDR3 contains 14 residues. The CDR3 region has the DNA TGCAGCTGTGGTGGGGGTGCTGCCTACAATGCGCAGTTCTTC. This gives the protein CSCGGGAAYNAQFF.

This clonotype was found a few times. The CDR3: CASSAPGRYEQYF. The CDR3 DNA follows: TGTGCCAGCAGCGCTCCGGGACGGTACGAGCAGTACTTC. This sequence joins TRBV9 and TRBJ2-7; D assignment may be TRBD1 or TRBD2 (5 bases each). The germline gives CDR1 SGDLS, CDR2 YYNGEE. The CDR3 runs 13 residues. V was clipped by 3 bases and J by 4 bases, with 11 bases between them. Using reference TRBV9 and TRBJ2-7 for the parts outside the CDR3, the full variable domain is DSGVTQTPKHLITATGQRVTLRCSPRSGDLSVYWYQQSLDQGLQFLIQYYNGEERAKGNILERFSAQQFPDLHSELNLSSLELGDSALYFCASSAPGRYEQYFGPGTRLTVT.

V is TRBV27 and J is TRBJ2-7; TRBD1 might be the D (5 bases). This CDR3 comprises 15 residues. Germline V lookup: CDR1 MNHEY, CDR2 SMNVEV (reference sequence). The V gene lost 5 bases and the J gene lost 2 bases, with 16 bases spanning the gap. In DNA form, the CDR3 reads TGTGCCAGCAGTCACGACCTGGACAAAACCTACGAGCAGTACTTC. Translated: CASSHDLDKTYEQYF.

CDR3 DNA: TGCGCCAGCAGCTTACAGGGGGGATATAACTATGGCTACACCTTC. It encodes CASSLQGGYNYGYTF. The chain combines TRBV5-1 with TRBJ1-2; 8 nucleotides align to TRBD1. V lost 2 bases to trimming and J lost 1 base; unmatched junction nucleotides: 4. Germline values: CDR1 SGHRS, CDR2 YFSETQ. The length of the CDR3 is 15 residues.

The V and J genes are TRBV9 and TRBJ2-4; D perhaps matches TRBD2 (6 bases). Judging by the DNA end, TRBJ2-7 fits better; the J call may be wrong. This CDR3 region has 15 residues. CDR1 is SGDLS and CDR2 is YYNGEE in the germline V gene. The CDR3 reads CASSQWDSLGYEQYF. DNA for the CDR3: TGTGCCAGCAGCCAATGGGACTCCCTAGGGTACGAGCAGTACTTC.

The gene calls are TRBV27 and TRBJ2-1, with D unclear. TRBJ2-7 matches the DNA end more closely, so the J call is doubtful. This CDR3 has 14 amino acids. Germline CDR1 is MNHEY and CDR2 is SMNVEV (reference sequence). The CDR3 DNA sequence: TGTGCCAGCAGTTTATCGAGTGTTTTCTACGAGCAGTACTTC. This translates into CASSLSSVFYEQYF.

In its sample, this clonotype was seen many times. The V call is TRBV27, the J call TRBJ2-7; 9 bases line up with TRBD1. Germline trimming cut 6 bases from V and 3 bases from J; bases unmatched to any gene: 9. The CDR3 contains 15 residues. Per germline, CDR1 MNHEY and CDR2 SMNVEV (reference sequence). DNA for the CDR3: TGTGCCAGCAGCGCCCATGGGACAGGGATCTACGAGCAGTACTTC. Its protein product is CASSAHGTGIYEQYF.

The chain joins TRBV5-1 to TRBJ2-1; 9 bases fit TRBD1. CDR3 length: 14 amino acids. Germline assignment: CDR1 SGHRS and CDR2 YFSETQ. J was trimmed by 6 bases and V by 3 bases; bases with no gene match: 4. The CDR3 loop is CASSYGTGSNEQFF. CDR3 nucleotide sequence: TGCGCCAGCAGCTACGGGACAGGGAGCAATGAGCAGTTCTTC.

This clonotype was counted once. This sequence joins TRBV7-8 and TRBJ2-5; D is possibly TRBD1 or TRBD2 (7 bases each). The CDR3 is made up of 15 amino acids. V lost 1 base and J 7 bases, leaving 16 bases between the germline ends. Germline V lookup: CDR1 SGHVS, CDR2 FQNEAQ. CDR3 nucleotides: TGTGCCAGCAGCTTAGTAACGGCAGGGGGGGGGACCCAGTACTTC. Encoded protein: CASSLVTAGGGTQYF.

This clonotype has only a few counts. The rearrangement links TRBV29-1 to TRBJ2-1, with a tentative D call TRBD1 (6 bases). V was trimmed by 5 bases and J by 1 base, leaving 9 bases between them. CDR1 is SQVTM and CDR2 is ANQGSEA in the germline V gene. This CDR3 contains 13 residues. Written as DNA, the CDR3 is TGCAGCGTTACCCAGGGGTCCTACAATGAGCAGTTCTTC. Translating gives CSVTQGSYNEQFF.

This clonotype was observed a handful of times. The genes are TRBV10-3 and TRBJ1-1, with D possibly matching TRBD1 (6 bases). Trimming took 10 bases from V and 2 from J, leaving 11 bases between them. CDR1 ENHRY and CDR2 SYGVKD come from the germline V gene. The CDR3 loop spans 12 amino acids. This chain's CDR3 is CATRGGNTEAFF. For the CDR3, the DNA is TGTGCCACCAGAGGGGGAAACACTGAAGCTTTCTTT.

The chain has TRBV6-5 and TRBJ2-5; the D gene could be TRBD1 or TRBD2 (6 bases each). CDR1 MNHEY and CDR2 SVGAGI come from the germline V gene. V shed 0 bases and J shed 4 bases, with 9 bases lying between them. The CDR3 runs 14 residues. CDR3 in amino acids: CASSYSRGAETQYF. In DNA form, the CDR3 reads TGTGCCAGCAGTTACTCTAGGGGGGCAGAGACCCAGTACTTC.

The CDR3 protein is CSARIGRSGGSETQYF. The DNA for the CDR3 is TGCAGTGCTAGAATTGGTCGTAGCGGGGGCTCAGAGACCCAGTACTTC. The chain has TRBV20-1 and TRBJ2-5, with 9 bases matching TRBD2. This CDR3 spans 16 amino acids. V was clipped by 2 bases and J by 4 bases; unmatched bases: 11. Germline assignment: CDR1 DFQATT and CDR2 SNEGSKA (reference sequence).

Concerning this clonotype: At one end, the junction sequence differs from germline, possibly due to a read error. The gene calls are TRBV18 and TRBJ1-6; 11 bases agree with TRBD1. CDR3 length: 18 residues. Germline CDR1 KGHSH, CDR2 LQKENI. The CDR3 protein is CASSPERTGGVYNSPPHF. In DNA form, the CDR3 reads TGTGCCAGCTCACCCGAACGGACAGGGGGCGTATATAATTCACCCCCCCACTTT.

This chain uses TRBV10-3 with TRBJ2-3; 8 positions match TRBD1. Trimming removed 6 bases from V and 2 bases from J; junction bases left unmatched: 4. This CDR3 spans 14 amino acids. Germline CDR1 and CDR2: ENHRY and SYGVKD. The CDR3 sequence: CAIRRDRNTDTQYF. CDR3 DNA: TGTGCCATCAGGAGGGACAGGAACACAGATACGCAGTATTTT.

This chain links TRBV2 with TRBJ2-1; 9 bases align to TRBD2. Germline CDR1 reads SNHLY; CDR2 reads FYNNEI. This CDR3 has 16 residues. V lost 6 bases, J lost 2 bases, and 8 bases stayed unmatched. This CDR3 reads CASRDQLAGTYNEQFF. DNA for the CDR3: TGTGCCAGCAGGGATCAACTAGCGGGTACCTACAATGAGCAGTTCTTC. The full variable domain, completed using reference TRBV2 and TRBJ2-1, is EPEVTQTPSHQVTQMGQEVILRCVPISNHLYFYWYRQILGQKVEFLVSFYNNEISEKSEIFDDQFSVERPDGSNFTLKIRSTKLEDSAMYFCASRDQLAGTYNEQFFGPGTRLTVL.

The chain employs TRBV14 and TRBJ2-5; 11 bases are a match to TRBD2. CDR3 size: 16 residues. The junction had 6 bases not matched to a gene; V was cut back by 1 base and J by 5 bases. Germline CDR1 SGHDN, CDR2 FVKESK. The CDR3 coding sequence is TGTGCCAGCAGCCAAGGACTGACTAGCGGGGCGGAGACCCAGTACTTC. This sequence encodes CASSQGLTSGAETQYF.

The V and J genes are TRBV6-5 and TRBJ2-2, with D perhaps TRBD2 (7 bases). Germline CDR1 reads MNHEY; CDR2 reads SVGAGI. This CDR3 is built from 13 residues. V dropped 6 bases and J dropped 4 bases, with 9 bases sitting between them. For the CDR3, the DNA is TGTGCCAGCAGGAGGGGGGGCACCGGGGAGCTGTTTTTT. Translating it yields CASRRGGTGELFF.

The J gene is TRBJ2-1, the V gene TRBV9, with 7 bases aligning to TRBD2. The CDR3 sequence is 14 residues long. Germline V gives CDR1 SGDLS, CDR2 YYNGEE. The ends lost 1 base at V and 5 bases at J; junction bases unmatched: 3. CDR3 sequence: CASSVSGADNEQFF. CDR3 DNA sequence: TGTGCCAGCAGCGTAAGCGGGGCCGACAATGAGCAGTTCTTC. Full variable domain (rest looked up from reference TRBV9 and TRBJ2-1): DSGVTQTPKHLITATGQRVTLRCSPRSGDLSVYWYQQSLDQGLQFLIQYYNGEERAKGNILERFSAQQFPDLHSELNLSSLELGDSALYFCASSVSGADNEQFFGPGTRLTVL.

This clonotype has only a few counts. V usage is TRBV5-5 and J usage is TRBJ1-2; D possibly corresponds to TRBD1 (5 bases). The CDR3 has 14 amino acids. The V end lost 4 bases, the J end lost 3 bases, and 13 bases lay between the germline ends. Per the germline V gene, CDR1 is SGHKS and CDR2 is YYEKEE (reference sequence). The CDR3 nucleotides read TGTGCCAGCAGCACGACAGTGAATGACTATGGCTACACCTTC. Encoded protein: CASSTTVNDYGYTF. The whole variable domain, filled in from reference TRBV5-5 and TRBJ1-2, reads DAGVTQSPTHLIKTRGQQVTLRCSPISGHKSVSWYQQVLGQGPQFIFQYYEKEERGRGNFPDRFSARQFPNYSSELNVNALLLGDSALYLCASSTTVNDYGYTFGSGTRLTVV.

V is TRBV9 and J is TRBJ2-3; TRBD1 might be the D (6 bases). Trimming left V 4 bases short and J 5 bases short, with 23 bases between. This CDR3 region has 17 residues. Germline CDR1 SGDLS, CDR2 YYNGEE. The CDR3 DNA follows: TGTGCCAGCAGCAACCACCGGGACACCGATCGGAGAGATACGCAGTATTTT. It codes for CASSNHRDTDRRDTQYF.